The 20 T cell receptor beta chains below come from one sample, sequenced in a study of T cell responses to AZD1222 COVID-19 vaccine. The method was immunoSEQ multiplex PCR; TCRdb's version includes in-frame clones alone and lacks a portion of them. The data show 140,000 or so clones, about 88% seen once. The sequenced sample was peripheral blood, obtained 28 days after the second AZD1222 dose. The receptor source for this set is an adult who received the AZD1222 COVID-19 vaccine.

The genes are TRBV18 and TRBJ2-1; 8 bases line up with TRBD2. Trimming took 2 bases from V and 1 from J; bases not matched to a gene: 13. Germline V gene data show CDR1 as KGHSH and CDR2 as LQKENI. The CDR3 length is 19 residues. This CDR3 reads CASSPGLAQGKSSYNEQFF. The CDR3 coding sequence is TGTGCCAGCTCACCAGGACTAGCCCAAGGAAAGTCGTCCTACAATGAGCAGTTCTTC.

The V gene is TRBV9, the J gene TRBJ1-2; D ambiguous. The CDR3 consists of 15 residues. Germline V gene data show CDR1 as SGDLS and CDR2 as YYNGEE. Trimming removed 1 base at V and 2 bases at J, with 12 bases between. The CDR3, as DNA: TGTGCCAGCAGCGTAAATGCGGGAGGAAACTATGGCTACACCTTC. Its protein product is CASSVNAGGNYGYTF.

The rearrangement joins TRBV7-3 to TRBJ2-1; D tentatively reads TRBD1 or TRBD2 (5 bases each). Germline V gives CDR1 SGHTA, CDR2 FQGTGA. The V and J ends lost 2 bases and 6 bases respectively, with 17 bases between them. This CDR3 contains 16 residues. CDR3 sequence reads: CASSLFGGSPGNEQFF. The CDR3 bases are TGTGCCAGCAGCTTATTTGGGGGTAGCCCCGGCAATGAGCAGTTCTTC.

Only one count was recorded for this clone. This chain links TRBV5-1 with TRBJ2-7; D unclear. V was clipped by 7 bases and J by 5 bases, with 19 bases between them. The CDR3 length is 14 residues. Germline V gene sequence: CDR1 SGHRS, CDR2 YFSETQ. DNA of the CDR3: TGCGCCAGCTCGGGTTCGCGACCCGACGACGAGCAGTACTTC. Translating gives CASSGSRPDDEQYF.

This sequence joins TRBV5-1 and TRBJ2-2; D may match TRBD1 or TRBD2 (5 bases each). The CDR3 has 13 residues. Germline loops: CDR1 SGHRS, CDR2 YFSETQ. Trimming took off 6 bases at V and 8 bases at J, with 14 bases between the two ends. The CDR3 loop reads CASTQGRGGELFF. CDR3 DNA sequence: TGCGCCAGCACTCAGGGACGGGGAGGGGAGCTGTTTTTT.

The rearrangement links TRBV5-1 to TRBJ2-5; D uncertain. Trimming pared 4 bases from V and 5 bases from J, leaving 12 bases between. Germline CDR1 SGHRS, CDR2 YFSETQ. The CDR3 length is 13 residues. CDR3 coding DNA: TGCGCCAGCAGCGGATCCACCAAGGAGACCCAGTACTTC. It encodes CASSGSTKETQYF.

This CDR3 reads CASSQPPQVLRVGYNTEAFF. The CDR3 DNA sequence: TGTGCCAGCTCTCAACCGCCCCAGGTCCTCCGGGTCGGGTATAACACTGAAGCTTTCTTT. This chain uses TRBV18 with TRBJ1-1; D is undetermined. Trimming stripped 6 bases from V and 2 bases from J, with 31 bases between. CDR1 is KGHSH and CDR2 is LQKENI in the germline V gene. This CDR3 comprises 20 residues.

The chain employs TRBV6-6 and TRBJ1-4; TRBD1 aligns across 9 bases. This CDR3 is built from 15 residues. Germline V gene sequence: CDR1 MNHNY, CDR2 SVGAGI (reference sequence). The ends lost 5 bases at V and 4 bases at J; junction bases unmatched: 5. CDR3 in amino acids: CASSPGGQGNEKLFF. The CDR3 DNA reads TGTGCCAGCAGTCCCGGGGGACAGGGTAATGAAAAACTGTTTTTT.

This clone has a single count. V gene TRBV19 combines with J gene TRBJ2-7; TRBD1 matches 8 bases. Germline assignment: CDR1 LNHDA and CDR2 SQIVND (reference sequence). Losses at the gene ends were 6 bases for V and 3 bases for J; bases not matched to a gene: 4. The CDR3 extends over 13 amino acids. The CDR3 DNA sequence: TGTGCCAGTAGCAGGGGGCGCCTCTACGAGCAGTACTTC. Residues: CASSRGRLYEQYF. The complete variable domain, with remaining parts taken from reference TRBV19 and TRBJ2-7, reads DGGITQSPKYLFRKEGQNVTLSCEQNLNHDAMYWYRQDPGQGLRLIYYSQIVNDFQKGDIAEGYSVSREKKESFPLTVTSAQKNPTAFYLCASSRGRLYEQYFGPGTRLTVT.

J is TRBJ1-2 and V is TRBV6-1; D may be TRBD1 (5 bases). The CDR3 contains 13 residues. In germline, CDR1 is MNHNS, CDR2 SASEGT. The germline V and J ends were trimmed by 2 bases and 2 bases, with 6 bases remaining between them. CDR3 nucleotides: TGTGCCAGCAGTGAAAAGGGGAACTATGGCTACACCTTC. The encoded protein is CASSEKGNYGYTF.

This chain uses TRBV7-9 with TRBJ1-1; no firm D call. Trimming took 5 bases from V and 8 from J, leaving 12 bases between them. CDR3 size: 12 residues. Germline CDR1 and CDR2: SEHNR and FQNEAQ (reference sequence). CDR3 coding DNA: TGTGCCAGCAGCGTAGGGCCACAGGAAGCTTTCTTT. It codes for CASSVGPQEAFF.

The V call is TRBV27, the J call TRBJ2-5; D perhaps matches TRBD2 (6 bases). This CDR3 is built from 17 residues. V was trimmed by 1 base and J by 6 bases, leaving 21 bases between them. From germline, CDR1 is MNHEY and CDR2 SMNVEV (reference sequence). The DNA for the CDR3 is TGTGCCAGCAGTTTATACGGGTCTACCCCGGGGGTAAAGACCCAGTACTTC. Amino acid sequence: CASSLYGSTPGVKTQYF.

Only a few counts were recorded for this clone. The V call is TRBV2, the J call TRBJ2-1; 8 nucleotides agree with TRBD2. This CDR3 is 15 amino acids long. V shed 4 bases, J shed 4 bases, and the junction held 6 bases outside the gene matches. Looked up from germline, CDR1 is SNHLY and CDR2 is FYNNEI. The CDR3 DNA is TGTGCCAGCAGTGCAAGACTAGCGCAGTACAATGAGCAGTTCTTC. This codes for CASSARLAQYNEQFF. Full variable domain (rest looked up from reference TRBV2 and TRBJ2-1): EPEVTQTPSHQVTQMGQEVILRCVPISNHLYFYWYRQILGQKVEFLVSFYNNEISEKSEIFDDQFSVERPDGSNFTLKIRSTKLEDSAMYFCASSARLAQYNEQFFGPGTRLTVL.

CDR3 amino acids: CASSYSGSGGYEQYF. In DNA, the CDR3 is TGTGCCAGCAGTTACTCGGGTAGCGGGGGCTACGAGCAGTACTTC. The V gene is TRBV6-5, the J gene TRBJ2-7, with TRBD2 identical over 9 bases. V was pared by 0 bases and J by 3 bases, with 3 bases of the junction left unmatched. Germline loops: CDR1 MNHEY, CDR2 SVGAGI. The CDR3 has 15 amino acids.

This sequence joins TRBV24-1 and TRBJ2-1; either TRBD1 or TRBD2 may fit D (5 bases each). CDR1 and CDR2 from the germline V gene are KGHDR and SFDVKD. Between the trimmed V and J ends, which lost 9 bases and 6 bases, there was a span of 11 bases. CDR3 size: 12 residues. CDR3 coding DNA: TGTGCCACCCGGGGCGATGGCAATGAGCAGTTCTTC. It codes for CATRGDGNEQFF.

V usage is TRBV4-2 and J usage is TRBJ1-6; D ambiguous. The CDR3 has 14 residues. From germline, CDR1 is LGHNA and CDR2 YNFKEQ. V was cut by 0 bases and J by 10 bases, with 10 bases left in between. CDR3 nucleotides: TGTGCCAGCAGCCAAGACCGGGGTGGCTCACCCCTCCACTTT. The encoded protein is CASSQDRGGSPLHF.

This rearrangement joins TRBV7-2 to TRBJ1-4; 8 bases are shared with TRBD1. The CDR3 runs 14 residues. Germline values: CDR1 SGHTA, CDR2 FQGNSA. With 6 bases clipped from V and 7 bases from J, the junction kept 7 bases outside the gene matches. The chain's CDR3 is CASSRDRGGEKLFF. For the CDR3, the DNA is TGTGCCAGCAGTCGAGACAGGGGCGGTGAAAAACTGTTTTTT.

V and J are TRBV29-1 and TRBJ2-5; 10 bases map to TRBD1. The J segment lost 4 bases and the V segment lost 7 bases, leaving 12 bases of the junction unmatched. Germline CDR1 reads SQVTM; CDR2 reads ANQGSEA. The CDR3 spans 15 residues. For the CDR3, the DNA is TGCAGCGCCCTGTACCGGGACAGGGGTGGAGAGACCCAGTACTTC. Translating gives CSALYRDRGGETQYF.

The rearrangement joins TRBV7-8 to TRBJ2-3; unclear D gene. Germline V gene sequence: CDR1 SGHVS, CDR2 FQNEAQ. This CDR3 region has 14 residues. V lost 5 bases and J 2 bases, leaving 11 bases between the germline ends. CDR3 in amino acids: CASSPRIPTDTQYF. Written as DNA, the CDR3 is TGTGCCAGCAGCCCTCGTATACCCACAGATACGCAGTATTTT.

This clone was counted a single time. This chain uses TRBV15 with TRBJ2-3; D unclear. The germline V gene encodes CDR1 LNHNV and CDR2 YYDKDF (reference sequence). This CDR3 comprises 12 residues. Trimming left V 5 bases short and J 8 bases short, with 11 bases between. The CDR3 bases are TGTGCCACCAGCTCCCGAGCCGCTACGCAGTATTTT. This gives the protein CATSSRAATQYF.